The 26 T cell receptor beta chains reported below all come from one sample, sequenced in a study of OX40 agonist ivuxolimab in advanced cancers. TCRdb's table, derived via immunoSEQ multiplex PCR, lists solely in-frame clones and lacks some. The sample carries more than 65,000 clones, 91% recorded once. This specimen consisted of CD4+ or CD8+ T cells sorted from blood, obtained in a trial of the OX40 agonist ivuxolimab. Receptors originate from an adult with an advanced solid tumor such as melanoma, head and neck, liver or kidney cancer.

This chain uses TRBV10-2 with TRBJ1-4; no clear D. CDR3 length: 13 amino acids. Germline loops: CDR1 WSHSY, CDR2 SAAADI. The V end was cut by 3 bases, the J end by 8 bases, with 10 bases between. CDR3 sequence: CASSEDLEEKLFF. As DNA, the CDR3 is TGCGCCAGCAGTGAAGATCTGGAGGAAAAACTGTTTTTT.

The genes are TRBV11-3 and TRBJ2-3; D might be TRBD2 (5 bases). Trimming pared 6 bases from V and 3 bases from J, leaving 13 bases between. The CDR3 length is 14 residues. Germline CDR1 SGHNT, CDR2 YENEEA. In DNA, the CDR3 is TGTGCCAGCAGGACGGCGGGTGGTACAGATACGCAGTATTTT. Residues: CASRTAGGTDTQYF.

The V gene is TRBV10-1, the J gene TRBJ2-5, with TRBD1 matching 8 bases. The CDR3 sequence is 16 residues long. Germline V gives CDR1 WNHNN, CDR2 SYGVQD (reference sequence). Unmatched junction bases numbered 11, after V lost 3 bases and J lost 5 bases. The CDR3 DNA follows: TGCGCCAGCAGTGAAGTACCGACAGGGGCGGGGGAGACCCAGTACTTC. Protein sequence: CASSEVPTGAGETQYF.

This sequence joins TRBV20-1 and TRBJ2-7; unclear D gene. Trimming took 7 bases from V and 5 from J, leaving 12 bases between them. The CDR3 length is 11 residues. Germline-derived CDR1 and CDR2 are DFQATT and SNEGSKA (reference sequence). CDR3 in amino acids: CSVAGQHEQYF. DNA for the CDR3: TGCAGTGTGGCTGGGCAGCACGAGCAGTACTTC.

This clone was counted a single time. The chain combines TRBV2 with TRBJ1-4, with a weak D call TRBD1 (5 bases). V lost 5 bases to trimming and J lost 0 bases, with 13 bases between them. Germline CDR1 and CDR2: SNHLY and FYNNEI. The CDR3 totals 16 residues. The DNA for the CDR3 is TGTGCCAGCAGTCGTTTGGGGGTAGCAACTAATGAAAAACTGTTTTTT. Amino acids: CASSRLGVATNEKLFF.

V and J are TRBV27 and TRBJ2-2; 8 positions match TRBD2. In germline, CDR1 is MNHEY, CDR2 SMNVEV (reference sequence). The ends lost 4 bases at V and 6 bases at J; junction bases unmatched: 7. The CDR3 contains 15 residues. The CDR3 protein is CASSSLREGAGELFF. The CDR3 region has the DNA TGTGCCAGCAGTTCCCTCCGGGAGGGGGCCGGGGAGCTGTTTTTT.

The chain employs TRBV19 and TRBJ1-5; 7 positions agree with TRBD1. J lost 5 bases, V lost 6 bases, and 4 bases had no gene match. The CDR3 has 13 residues. The V gene's germline CDR1 is LNHDA and CDR2 SQIVND (reference sequence). In DNA form, the CDR3 reads TGTGCCAGTAGAGACAGGGCTTATCAGCCCCAGCATTTT. Its translation: CASRDRAYQPQHF. The full variable domain, in which reference TRBV19 and TRBJ1-5 provide the parts outside the CDR3, is DGGITQSPKYLFRKEGQNVTLSCEQNLNHDAMYWYRQDPGQGLRLIYYSQIVNDFQKGDIAEGYSVSREKKESFPLTVTSAQKNPTAFYLCASRDRAYQPQHFGDGTRLSIL.

This chain joins TRBV4-2 and TRBJ1-2; no firm D call. V lost 0 bases, J lost 7 bases, and 21 bases lay in between. CDR3 length: 17 residues. Germline CDR1 is LGHNA and CDR2 is YNFKEQ. The CDR3 nucleotides are TGTGCCAGCAGCCAAGATAGGACCAGTGGAGGGTTATCTGGCTACACCTTC. Its protein is CASSQDRTSGGLSGYTF.

The chain combines TRBV19 with TRBJ2-2; 7 bases match TRBD1. V shed 4 bases, J shed 7 bases, and the junction held 3 bases outside the gene matches. The CDR3 length is 13 residues. Germline CDR1 and CDR2: LNHDA and SQIVND (reference sequence). The CDR3 loop is CASSSQGDGELFF. The DNA of the CDR3 is TGTGCCAGTAGTAGTCAGGGGGACGGGGAGCTGTTTTTT.

The chain couples TRBV18 to TRBJ1-1; no firm D call. Between the trimmed V and J ends, which lost 4 bases and 9 bases, there was a span of 9 bases. The CDR3 covers 11 residues. The germline CDR1 and CDR2 sequences are KGHSH and LQKENI. The CDR3 sequence: CASSLGIQAFF. CDR3 nucleotides: TGTGCCAGCTCACTCGGGATCCAAGCTTTCTTT. Drawing the rest from reference TRBV18 and TRBJ1-1, the complete variable domain is NAGVMQNPRHLVRRRGQEARLRCSPMKGHSHVYWYRQLPEEGLKFMVYLQKENIIDESGMPKERFSAEFPKEGPSILRIQQVVRGDSAAYFCASSLGIQAFFGQGTRLTVV.

The chain employs TRBV6-5 and TRBJ1-2; no reliable D call. The CDR3 loop spans 14 amino acids. Germline lookup yields CDR1 MNHEY and CDR2 SVGAGI. Trimming shortened V by 4 bases and J by 2 bases, and 11 bases separated the two germline ends. The CDR3 DNA is TGTGCCAGCAGTTCCGAGGACGGGAACTATGGCTACACCTTC. Protein: CASSSEDGNYGYTF.

The genes are TRBV5-1 and TRBJ2-5; 7 nucleotides line up with TRBD1. The V gene end was trimmed by 0 bases and the J gene end by 3 bases; junction bases not matched to a gene: 2. CDR3 size: 14 residues. Germline CDR1 reads SGHRS; CDR2 reads YFSETQ. The CDR3 DNA sequence: TGCGCCAGCAGCTTGGCAGGACAGGAAGAGACCCAGTACTTC. Translated: CASSLAGQEETQYF.

The V gene is TRBV9, the J gene TRBJ2-6, with D possibly matching TRBD1 (6 bases). Germline V lookup: CDR1 SGDLS, CDR2 YYNGEE. V gave up 5 bases and J gave up 4 bases, with 16 bases separating them. CDR3 size: 16 residues. For the CDR3, the DNA is TGTGCCAGCAGTAAGGGACACCGCGCCGGGGCCAACGTCCTGACTTTC. It codes for CASSKGHRAGANVLTF.

J is TRBJ2-3 and V is TRBV5-4; D is perhaps TRBD1 (7 bases). The ends were cut back, 1 base at V and 6 bases at J, with 18 bases in the middle. Germline values: CDR1 SGHNT, CDR2 YYREEE (reference sequence). This CDR3 region has 16 residues. Written as DNA, the CDR3 is TGTGCCAGCAGCTTGATGAGACAGGGAGGATATGATACGCAGTATTTT. Its translation is CASSLMRQGGYDTQYF. Looking up the rest from reference TRBV5-4 and TRBJ2-3 gives the full variable domain: ETGVTQSPTHLIKTRGQQVTLRCSSQSGHNTVSWYQQALGQGPQFIFQYYREEENGRGNFPPRFSGLQFPNYSSELNVNALELDDSALYLCASSLMRQGGYDTQYFGPGTRLTVL.

V usage is TRBV10-3 and J usage is TRBJ2-1; D unclear. Germline-derived CDR1 and CDR2 are ENHRY and SYGVKD. With 0 bases removed from V and 7 bases from J, the gap between germline ends came to 10 bases. This CDR3 contains 14 residues. The CDR3: CAISESYSENEQFF. As DNA, the CDR3 is TGTGCCATCAGTGAGTCCTACTCGGAGAATGAGCAGTTCTTC.

The gene calls are TRBV30 and TRBJ1-2, with D hard to call. The CDR3 is 13 amino acids. CDR1 is GTSNPN, CDR2 SVGIG, per germline (reference sequence). The V gene lost 0 bases and the J gene lost 4 bases, with 9 bases spanning the gap. The CDR3: CAWSVTETYGYTF. The CDR3 coding sequence is TGTGCCTGGAGTGTAACAGAGACCTATGGCTACACCTTC.

The rearrangement uses TRBV19 and TRBJ1-5; TRBD1 agrees at 8 bases. The ends lost 5 bases at V and 5 bases at J; junction bases unmatched: 8. Germline V gene lookup returns CDR1 LNHDA and CDR2 SQIVND (reference sequence). The CDR3 totals 15 residues. The CDR3 protein is CASSSDRGADQPQHF. DNA for the CDR3: TGTGCCAGTAGTTCCGACAGGGGAGCCGATCAGCCCCAGCATTTT.

V gene TRBV4-1 combines with J gene TRBJ2-1; D gene unclear. Germline loops: CDR1 MGHRA, CDR2 YSYEKL. This CDR3 spans 14 amino acids. Trimming took off 2 bases at V and 6 bases at J, with 11 bases between the two ends. CDR3 sequence: CASSQSIGPNEQFF. CDR3 DNA sequence: TGCGCCAGCAGCCAATCAATAGGACCCAATGAGCAGTTCTTC.

This clone has more than one count but fewer than ten. V usage is TRBV7-9 and J usage is TRBJ1-2; D remains ambiguous. With 5 bases removed from V and 2 bases from J, the gap between germline ends came to 3 bases. Germline CDR1 SEHNR, CDR2 FQNEAQ (reference sequence). This CDR3 region has 11 residues. CDR3 in DNA: TGTGCCAGCAGCGGAAACTATGGCTACACCTTC. It translates to CASSGNYGYTF.

The genes are TRBV4-2 and TRBJ2-3, with TRBD2 as a possible D gene (6 bases). Trimming stripped 3 bases from V and 5 bases from J, with 24 bases between. The germline CDR1 and CDR2 sequences are LGHNA and YNFKEQ. The CDR3 runs to 18 residues. The CDR3 bases are TGTGCCAGCAGCCAGGTCCGAGTCAAGGAGGGCCGGGGAGATACGCAGTATTTT. Translation: CASSQVRVKEGRGDTQYF.

The chain combines TRBV9 with TRBJ2-3; 10 bases align to TRBD1. The germline V gene encodes CDR1 SGDLS and CDR2 YYNGEE. The CDR3 covers 16 residues. V lost 0 bases to trimming and J lost 5 bases; unmatched junction nucleotides: 6. Written as DNA, the CDR3 is TGTGCCAGCAGCGTAGCTGGGGACAGGGGACAAGATACGCAGTATTTT. As protein: CASSVAGDRGQDTQYF.

This chain links TRBV9 with TRBJ1-4, with 7 bases lining up with TRBD1. CDR3 length: 16 residues. CDR1 is SGDLS, CDR2 YYNGEE, per germline. The J segment lost 4 bases and the V segment lost 6 bases, leaving 12 bases of the junction unmatched. The CDR3 loop is CASTSSPGQINEKLFF. Here the CDR3 DNA reads TGTGCCAGCACCTCCTCCCCGGGACAGATTAATGAAAAACTGTTTTTT. The full variable domain, its missing parts supplied by reference TRBV9 and TRBJ1-4, is DSGVTQTPKHLITATGQRVTLRCSPRSGDLSVYWYQQSLDQGLQFLIQYYNGEERAKGNILERFSAQQFPDLHSELNLSSLELGDSALYFCASTSSPGQINEKLFFGSGTQLSVL.

CDR3 DNA: TGTGCCAGTTCAAAGCGGGAGGGAGGGCTGGCAGAGACCCAGTACTTC. Translated, it gives CASSKREGGLAETQYF. The chain uses TRBV5-4 and TRBJ2-5, with TRBD2 identical over 10 bases. CDR1 and CDR2 (germline): SGHNT, YYREEE (reference sequence). The CDR3 has 16 residues. Trimming took 8 bases from V and 4 from J; bases not matched to a gene: 14.

The V gene is TRBV7-3, the J gene TRBJ2-1; 7 bases match TRBD1. Germline CDR1 reads SGHTA; CDR2 reads FQGTGA. The CDR3 loop spans 13 amino acids. V was pared by 2 bases and J by 10 bases, with 5 bases of the junction left unmatched. In DNA form, the CDR3 reads TGTGCCAGCAGCTTATATGGACAGGCAGAGCAGTTCTTC. It translates to CASSLYGQAEQFF.

The chain uses TRBV19 and TRBJ1-6, with 11 bases fitting TRBD1. Looked up from germline, CDR1 is LNHDA and CDR2 is SQIVND (reference sequence). J was trimmed by 5 bases and V by 6 bases; bases with no gene match: 9. CDR3 size: 17 residues. In DNA form, the CDR3 reads TGTGCCAGTAGGGAACGGGACAGGGGGATCAATAATTCACCCCTCCACTTT. Amino acids: CASRERDRGINNSPLHF.

This clone was recorded once. The chain is built from TRBV19 and TRBJ1-4, with TRBD1 as a possible D gene (5 bases). The CDR3 is 17 residues long. Trimming removed 1 base at V and 0 bases at J, with 12 bases between. CDR1 is LNHDA and CDR2 is SQIVND in the germline V gene (reference sequence). DNA of the CDR3: TGTGCCAGTAGTATAGGACGGACACCTGCAACTAATGAAAAACTGTTTTTT. Protein: CASSIGRTPATNEKLFF. The full variable domain, completed using reference TRBV19 and TRBJ1-4, is DGGITQSPKYLFRKEGQNVTLSCEQNLNHDAMYWYRQDPGQGLRLIYYSQIVNDFQKGDIAEGYSVSREKKESFPLTVTSAQKNPTAFYLCASSIGRTPATNEKLFFGSGTQLSVL.